The 31 T cell receptor beta chains presented below share a single source sample, sequenced in a study of T cell responses to AZD1222 COVID-19 vaccine. Profiled with immunoSEQ multiplex PCR; TCRdb holds only in-frame clones, not every one. This table holds 130,000 or so clones, 94% found once. This specimen consisted of peripheral blood, obtained on day 0 of AZD1222 vaccination. The receptors originated from an adult in good health.

V is TRBV5-1 and J is TRBJ2-1; 7 nucleotides agree with TRBD1. CDR3 length: 14 amino acids. Germline CDR1 and CDR2: SGHRS and YFSETQ. The J segment lost 5 bases and the V segment lost 0 bases, leaving 2 bases of the junction unmatched. The CDR3 loop is CASSLVGTDNEQFF. CDR3 bases: TGCGCCAGCAGCTTGGTCGGGACAGACAATGAGCAGTTCTTC.

The V gene is TRBV19, the J gene TRBJ1-1; weak D call: TRBD1 (6 bases). CDR1 is LNHDA, CDR2 SQIVND, per germline (reference sequence). The length of the CDR3 is 14 residues. The V end was cut by 10 bases, the J end by 0 bases, with 15 bases between. The CDR3 sequence is CAIRRGGMNTEAFF. The CDR3 nucleotides are TGTGCCATAAGGAGAGGGGGTATGAACACTGAAGCTTTCTTT.

The chain uses TRBV6-2 or TRBV6-3 and TRBJ2-3; D is unresolved. V dropped 0 bases and J dropped 4 bases, with 8 bases sitting between them. The germline V gene encodes CDR1 MNHEY and CDR2 SVGEGT. This CDR3 comprises 14 residues. DNA for the CDR3: TGTGCCAGCAGTTACTCCAGAGACGCAGATACGCAGTATTTT. This encodes CASSYSRDADTQYF.

This chain joins TRBV6-1 and TRBJ2-1, with D possibly being TRBD1 or TRBD2 (5 bases each). The V end was cut by 3 bases, the J end by 6 bases, with 12 bases between. The germline CDR1 and CDR2 sequences are MNHNS and SASEGT. CDR3 length equals 14 residues. The CDR3 is CASSDTGRVNEQFF. The CDR3 DNA reads TGTGCCAGCAGTGATACGGGACGTGTCAATGAGCAGTTCTTC.

V and J are TRBV4-1 and TRBJ1-5; D possibly corresponds to TRBD1 (5 bases). Per germline, CDR1 MGHRA and CDR2 YSYEKL. The CDR3 spans 16 residues. V dropped 6 bases and J dropped 0 bases, with 15 bases sitting between them. The chain's CDR3 is CASRPSGTHSNQPQHF. Here the CDR3 DNA reads TGCGCCAGCAGACCCTCCGGGACTCATAGCAATCAGCCCCAGCATTTT.

This chain uses TRBV7-8 with TRBJ1-4; no clear D gene. The CDR3 runs to 15 residues. V was trimmed by 1 base and J by 0 bases, leaving 6 bases between them. Germline V lookup: CDR1 SGHVS, CDR2 FQNEAQ. CDR3 protein: CASSLGEATNEKLFF. CDR3 DNA: TGTGCCAGCAGCTTAGGAGAAGCAACTAATGAAAAACTGTTTTTT.

The chain carries TRBV25-1 and TRBJ2-2; TRBD1 matches at 7 bases. Losses at the gene ends were 4 bases for V and 0 bases for J; bases not matched to a gene: 8. Germline CDR1 MGHDK, CDR2 SYGVNS. The CDR3 is 17 amino acids. This CDR3 reads CASSASGTVTNTGELFF. The CDR3 DNA reads TGTGCCAGCAGTGCATCCGGGACAGTTACGAACACCGGGGAGCTGTTTTTT.

The genes are TRBV20-1 and TRBJ2-2, with 9 bases fitting TRBD2. Per the germline V gene, CDR1 is DFQATT and CDR2 is SNEGSKA (reference sequence). V lost 3 bases and J lost 1; bases outside the gene matches: 12. The CDR3 is 18 residues long. CDR3 amino acids: CSASPSGAPGRNTGELFF. CDR3 nucleotides: TGCAGTGCTAGTCCTAGCGGGGCCCCGGGGCGGAACACCGGGGAGCTGTTTTTT.

The chain recombines TRBV6-5 with TRBJ1-1, with D possibly being TRBD1 (5 bases). The CDR3 spans 13 residues. Trimming took 6 bases from V and 2 from J, leaving 10 bases between them. Per the germline V gene, CDR1 is MNHEY and CDR2 is SVGAGI. CDR3 residues: CASSIGVNTEAFF. The CDR3, as DNA: TGTGCCAGCAGCATAGGGGTTAACACTGAAGCTTTCTTT.

V and J are TRBV21-1 and TRBJ1-6. TRBV21-1 is an annotated pseudogene. The CDR3 is 20 residues long. The CDR3 sequence: CASTSMGFRMGGWERSPLHF. The CDR3 DNA sequence: TGTGCCAGCACCAGCATGGGCTTCAGAATGGGGGGCTGGGAACGGTCACCCCTCCACTTT.

The J gene is TRBJ2-1, the V gene TRBV11-2, with a possible D match to TRBD1 (6 bases). CDR3 length: 15 residues. Germline V gene sequence: CDR1 SGHAT, CDR2 FQNNGV. V was trimmed by 5 bases and J by 8 bases, leaving 19 bases between them. This CDR3 reads CASSAPTRGQYEQFF. In DNA, the CDR3 is TGTGCCAGCAGCGCGCCGACCAGGGGTCAGTATGAGCAGTTCTTC.

This chain uses TRBV16 with TRBJ1-5, with D possibly TRBD1 on 6 matching bases. The CDR3 has 14 residues. The germline V gene encodes CDR1 KGHSY and CDR2 FQNENV. Between the trimmed V and J ends, which lost 1 base and 5 bases, there was a span of 9 bases. The CDR3: CASSQWGGYQPQHF. The CDR3 DNA is TGTGCCAGCAGCCAATGGGGGGGCTATCAGCCCCAGCATTTT.

The chain employs TRBV29-1 and TRBJ1-2, with D tentatively TRBD1 (6 bases). Trimming shortened V by 2 bases and J by 8 bases, and 12 bases separated the two germline ends. This CDR3 region has 12 residues. The V gene's germline CDR1 is SQVTM and CDR2 ANQGSEA. CDR3: CSVENRAYGYTF. Here the CDR3 DNA reads TGCAGCGTTGAAAACAGGGCATACGGCTACACCTTC.

In its sample, this clone was seen once. In nucleotides, the CDR3 is TGCAGCGTGGCCCTGGGTAGCAATCAGCCCCAGCATTTT. It specifies CSVALGSNQPQHF. The chain uses TRBV29-1 and TRBJ1-5; no clear D gene. V shed 6 bases and J shed 0 bases, with 9 bases lying between them. The CDR3 sequence is 13 residues long. Germline CDR1 and CDR2: SQVTM and ANQGSEA.

The chain joins TRBV18 to TRBJ1-1, with no clear D. The germline V gene encodes CDR1 KGHSH and CDR2 LQKENI. The V and J ends lost 4 bases and 0 bases respectively, with 9 bases between them. The CDR3 consists of 14 residues. CDR3 DNA: TGTGCCAGCTCACTGGGAGGGATGAACACTGAAGCTTTCTTT. Translating it yields CASSLGGMNTEAFF.

The chain uses TRBV7-9 and TRBJ1-1; D unclear. V lost 1 base and J lost 4, with 10 bases in between. The germline V gene encodes CDR1 SEHNR and CDR2 FQNEAQ (reference sequence). The CDR3 has 14 residues. DNA for the CDR3: TGTGCCAGCAGCTTAGATACCCTGAGCACTGAAGCTTTCTTT. Protein sequence: CASSLDTLSTEAFF.

The CDR3, as DNA: TGTGCCAGCACAGTCGGACTAGCGGGAGGCCCCACCGGGGAGCTGTTTTTT. Translation: CASTVGLAGGPTGELFF. This chain connects TRBV5-8 to TRBJ2-2, with 14 bases aligning to TRBD2. Germline V lookup: CDR1 SGHTS, CDR2 YDEGEE. This CDR3 comprises 17 residues. V shed 6 bases and J 4 bases; nucleotides not matched to a gene: 8.

The V and J genes are TRBV5-6 and TRBJ2-1; 8 bases are shared with TRBD2. The germline CDR1 and CDR2 sequences are SGHDT and YYEEEE. This CDR3 spans 15 amino acids. Unmatched junction bases numbered 8, after V lost 1 base and J lost 8 bases. The DNA for the CDR3 is TGTGCCAGCAGCTTGCCCGGGAGGGTAGTCCATGAGCAGTTCTTC. Translation gives CASSLPGRVVHEQFF.

This chain links TRBV7-6 with TRBJ1-1, with TRBD1 as a possible D gene (5 bases). The V end lost 1 base, the J end lost 3 bases, and 15 bases lay between the germline ends. The V gene's germline CDR1 is SGHVS and CDR2 FNYEAQ. The CDR3 loop spans 16 amino acids. CDR3 nucleotides: TGTGCCAGCAGCTTAGTTGCGGGGCTAGGGGACACTGAAGCTTTCTTT. It yields the protein CASSLVAGLGDTEAFF.

The J gene is TRBJ2-1, the V gene TRBV7-6; a possible D gene is TRBD2 (6 bases). Germline CDR1 is SGHVS and CDR2 is FNYEAQ. The germline V and J ends were trimmed by 1 base and 2 bases, with 12 bases remaining between them. The length of the CDR3 is 16 residues. CDR3 sequence: CASSLEAGRPYNEQFF. CDR3 nucleotides: TGTGCCAGCAGCTTAGAGGCAGGGAGGCCCTACAATGAGCAGTTCTTC.

Of note for this clone: One end of the junction varies from germline; a read error may be responsible. The rearrangement uses TRBV11-2 and TRBJ1-3; D ambiguous. The germline gives CDR1 SGHAT, CDR2 FQNNGV. The CDR3 has 13 residues. CDR3 in amino acids: CASSSDNGYTIYF. Written as DNA, the CDR3 is TGTGCCAGCAGCTCCGACAATGGATACACCATATATTTT.

Comment on this clone: Other DNA sequences of this sample code for an identical CDR3. The J gene is TRBJ1-1, the V gene TRBV6-6; D uncertain. The germline V and J ends were trimmed by 2 bases and 5 bases, with 6 bases remaining between them. CDR1 MNHNY and CDR2 SVGAGI come from the germline V gene (reference sequence). The CDR3 loop spans 12 amino acids. The CDR3 is CASSYGSTEAFF. In DNA, the CDR3 is TGTGCCAGCAGTTACGGTAGTACTGAAGCTTTCTTT.

The chain has TRBV5-1 and TRBJ1-1, with TRBD1 as a possible D gene (5 bases). Germline CDR1 SGHRS, CDR2 YFSETQ. This CDR3 spans 14 amino acids. V was cut by 3 bases and J by 6 bases, with 15 bases left in between. The CDR3 bases are TGCGCCAGCAGCTGGGGGACCAGGGCTTCTGAAGCTTTCTTT. This encodes CASSWGTRASEAFF.

The J gene is TRBJ1-1, the V gene TRBV4-2; TRBD1 might be the D (6 bases). Germline-derived CDR1 and CDR2 are LGHNA and YNFKEQ. The length of the CDR3 is 17 residues. V lost 1 base, J lost 3 bases, and 18 bases lay in between. The CDR3, as DNA: TGTGCCAGCAGCCAAGCCGGGACCCCGAGGGGGTACACTGAAGCTTTCTTT. Its translation is CASSQAGTPRGYTEAFF.

The DNA for the CDR3 is TGTGCCATCAGTGTTGAAGCGGGAGGCACAGATACGCAGTATTTT. Its translation is CAISVEAGGTDTQYF. V is TRBV10-3 and J is TRBJ2-3; the match to TRBD2 covers 8 bases. Germline CDR1 and CDR2: ENHRY and SYGVKD. The J segment lost 1 base and the V segment lost 4 bases, leaving 4 bases of the junction unmatched. CDR3 length: 15 residues.

This chain joins TRBV11-3 and TRBJ2-7, with 10 bases that match TRBD1. This CDR3 spans 15 amino acids. Unmatched junction bases numbered 3, after V lost 1 base and J lost 3 bases. Germline-derived CDR1 and CDR2 are SGHNT and YENEEA. The CDR3 region is CASSLGQGAIYEQYF. Here the CDR3 DNA reads TGTGCCAGCAGCTTAGGACAGGGGGCGATCTACGAGCAGTACTTC.

The CDR3 DNA follows: TGCAGCGTTGAAGTCGAGTCCTACGAGCAGTACTTC. This encodes CSVEVESYEQYF. This rearrangement joins TRBV29-1 to TRBJ2-7; D is undetermined. Germline assignment: CDR1 SQVTM and CDR2 ANQGSEA. V lost 1 base to trimming and J lost 1 base, with 5 bases between them. There are 12 residues in the CDR3.

A single count supports this clone. DNA of the CDR3: TGTGCCAGCAGGAGGGGACAGAGCACAGATACGCAGTATTTT. This translates into CASRRGQSTDTQYF. The J gene is TRBJ2-3, the V gene TRBV28; 7 bases are shared with TRBD1. In germline, CDR1 is MDHEN, CDR2 SYDVKM. J lost 0 bases, V lost 6 bases, and 3 bases had no gene match. This CDR3 region has 14 residues.

This clone appeared a few times. The V gene is TRBV29-1, the J gene TRBJ1-1; D uncertain. Per germline, CDR1 SQVTM and CDR2 ANQGSEA. The CDR3 sequence is 14 residues long. Between the trimmed V and J ends, which lost 0 bases and 1 base, there was a span of 9 bases. CDR3 protein: CSVEDPVGNTEAFF. The CDR3, as DNA: TGCAGCGTTGAAGATCCCGTTGGGAACACTGAAGCTTTCTTT.

The chain recombines TRBV9 with TRBJ2-1, with a possible D match to TRBD1 (6 bases). Trimming stripped 4 bases from V and 12 bases from J, with 20 bases between. CDR1 and CDR2 (germline): SGDLS, YYNGEE. This CDR3 spans 14 amino acids. The CDR3 loop is CASSKRDTPDGQFF. CDR3 bases: TGTGCCAGCAGCAAGAGGGACACCCCTGACGGGCAGTTCTTC.

This chain connects TRBV18 to TRBJ1-1, with D possibly matching TRBD1 (5 bases). Deletions cut 4 bases from V and 0 bases from J, with 9 bases between. Germline V CDR1 and CDR2: KGHSH, LQKENI. The CDR3 covers 14 residues. The CDR3 sequence: CASSLGVMNTEAFF. CDR3 DNA sequence: TGTGCCAGCTCACTAGGGGTTATGAACACTGAAGCTTTCTTT.